This passage covers 27 T cell receptor beta chains from one sample sequenced in a study of blood T cell repertoires in COVID-19. Some clones are missing from TCRdb's copy, which holds only in-frame ones; the method was immunoSEQ multiplex PCR. The repertoire holds 150,000 to 200,000 clones, with approximately 87% as singletons. Input material: peripheral blood. These receptors came from a woman aged 18 to 35 who had recovered from COVID-19.

In DNA form, the CDR3 reads TGTGCCAGCAGTTACTCGTCGTCAGGGAAACGTGGCTACACCTTC. Protein product: CASSYSSSGKRGYTF. This chain joins TRBV6-5 and TRBJ1-2, with a weak D call TRBD1 (5 bases). The CDR3 totals 15 residues. CDR1 is MNHEY, CDR2 SVGAGI, per germline. Between the trimmed V and J ends, which lost 0 bases and 7 bases, there was a span of 15 bases.

This rearrangement joins TRBV6-2 or TRBV6-3 to TRBJ2-7; 7 nucleotides line up with TRBD1. Looked up from germline, CDR1 is MNHEY and CDR2 is SVGEGT. The CDR3 length is 15 residues. Trimming at V came to 0 bases and at J to 0 bases, leaving 2 bases not matched to a gene. The CDR3 nucleotides read TGTGCCAGCAGTTACTCTGGGGACAGCTCCTACGAGCAGTACGTC. This sequence encodes CASSYSGDSSYEQYV.

The V call is TRBV11-3, the J call TRBJ2-3, with 7 bases that match TRBD2. Germline values: CDR1 SGHNT, CDR2 YENEEA. V shed 6 bases and J 2 bases; nucleotides not matched to a gene: 8. CDR3 length: 15 residues. CDR3 region: CASSPNRGVTDTQYF. The CDR3 DNA reads as TGTGCCAGCAGTCCAAACCGGGGGGTCACAGATACGCAGTATTTT.

This rearrangement joins TRBV6-2 or TRBV6-3 to TRBJ2-1, with 12 bases identical to TRBD2. Losses at the gene ends were 6 bases for V and 8 bases for J; bases not matched to a gene: 8. CDR3 length: 15 amino acids. Germline CDR1 reads MNHEY; CDR2 reads SVGEGT. The CDR3 sequence is CASSRRLAGVHEQFF. Written as DNA, the CDR3 is TGTGCCAGCAGCCGCCGACTAGCGGGAGTTCATGAGCAGTTCTTC.

This clone came up once. The V call is TRBV19, the J call TRBJ2-5, with TRBD2 matching 8 bases. With V trimmed by 5 bases and J by 4 bases, 9 bases remained unmatched. The CDR3 length is 15 residues. CDR1 and CDR2 (germline): LNHDA, SQIVND (reference sequence). The CDR3 coding sequence is TGTGCCAGTAGTTCGCAACAGAGCGGGAGAGAGACCCAGTACTTC. Translated: CASSSQQSGRETQYF.

The chain is built from TRBV7-2 and TRBJ2-2; tentatively, D is TRBD1 (6 bases). The V end lost 5 bases, the J end lost 8 bases, and 15 bases lay between the germline ends. This CDR3 comprises 14 residues. Germline CDR1 and CDR2: SGHTA and FQGNSA. The DNA for the CDR3 is TGTGCCAGCAGCCATACAGGGAAAGGAGGGGAGCTGTTTTTT. Translating it yields CASSHTGKGGELFF.

The chain uses TRBV19 and TRBJ2-3, with a possible D match to TRBD2 (6 bases). Trimming cost V 5 bases and J 7 bases, with 19 bases left between them. Germline values: CDR1 LNHDA, CDR2 SQIVND (reference sequence). The CDR3 loop spans 15 amino acids. The DNA for the CDR3 is TGTGCCAGTAGTTCCTTCCGACTAGATACTAATACGCAGTATTTT. Its translation: CASSSFRLDTNTQYF. Using reference TRBV19 and TRBJ2-3 for the parts outside the CDR3, the full variable domain is DGGITQSPKYLFRKEGQNVTLSCEQNLNHDAMYWYRQDPGQGLRLIYYSQIVNDFQKGDIAEGYSVSREKKESFPLTVTSAQKNPTAFYLCASSSFRLDTNTQYFGPGTRLTVL.

V gene TRBV5-6 combines with J gene TRBJ2-7; D ambiguous. Germline CDR1 and CDR2: SGHDT and YYEEEE. V lost 4 bases and J 2 bases, leaving 13 bases between the germline ends. The CDR3 is made up of 14 amino acids. The CDR3 here is CASSIGGSTYEQYV. The DNA for the CDR3 is TGTGCCAGCAGCATCGGCGGTTCCACCTACGAGCAGTACGTC.

J is TRBJ2-7 and V is TRBV24-1; 9 bases agree with TRBD1. This CDR3 region has 13 residues. Per germline, CDR1 KGHDR and CDR2 SFDVKD. The trim removed 9 bases at V and 6 bases at J, leaving 8 bases unmatched. The CDR3 loop is CATAGTGSTEQYF. CDR3 in DNA: TGTGCCACCGCCGGGACAGGGAGTACCGAGCAGTACTTC.

DNA for the CDR3: TGTGCCAGCAGTCGCCAGGGGCGAGACAATCAGCCCCAGCATTTT. Translated, it gives CASSRQGRDNQPQHF. The chain links TRBV2 to TRBJ1-5; possible D gene TRBD1, 6 bases. V was shortened by 5 bases and J by 3 bases, with 14 bases between the two germline ends. The CDR3 has 15 residues. Germline-derived CDR1 and CDR2 are SNHLY and FYNNEI. The entire variable domain, with the rest obtained from reference TRBV2 and TRBJ1-5, is as follows: EPEVTQTPSHQVTQMGQEVILRCVPISNHLYFYWYRQILGQKVEFLVSFYNNEISEKSEIFDDQFSVERPDGSNFTLKIRSTKLEDSAMYFCASSRQGRDNQPQHFGDGTRLSIL.

This chain links TRBV18 with TRBJ2-2, with a possible D match to TRBD2 (5 bases). Trimming stripped 4 bases from V and 3 bases from J, with 12 bases between. CDR3 length: 15 residues. The V gene's germline CDR1 is KGHSH and CDR2 LQKENI. CDR3 residues: CASSLSGSDTGELFF. The CDR3 DNA is TGTGCCAGCTCACTGTCGGGGTCGGACACCGGGGAGCTGTTTTTT. Full variable domain (rest looked up from reference TRBV18 and TRBJ2-2): NAGVMQNPRHLVRRRGQEARLRCSPMKGHSHVYWYRQLPEEGLKFMVYLQKENIIDESGMPKERFSAEFPKEGPSILRIQQVVRGDSAAYFCASSLSGSDTGELFFGEGSRLTVL.

A single count supports this clone. In nucleotides, the CDR3 is TGTGCCAGCAGCCCGTGGCCGACAGCCCTCTATGGCTACACCTTC. It translates to CASSPWPTALYGYTF. The rearrangement links TRBV7-9 to TRBJ1-2; D is possibly TRBD1 (5 bases). Germline loops: CDR1 SEHNR, CDR2 FQNEAQ (reference sequence). Trimming cost V 5 bases and J 4 bases, with 17 bases left between them. The CDR3 is 15 residues long.

CDR3 sequence reads: CASSATGRTEAFF. The CDR3 DNA follows: TGTGCCAGCAGCGCGACAGGGCGGACTGAAGCTTTCTTT. The V gene is TRBV9, the J gene TRBJ1-1; TRBD1 matches 7 bases. J was trimmed by 5 bases and V by 3 bases; bases with no gene match: 4. There are 13 residues in the CDR3. CDR1 and CDR2 from the germline V gene are SGDLS and YYNGEE. Together with reference TRBV9 and TRBJ1-1, the CDR3 gives the full variable domain: DSGVTQTPKHLITATGQRVTLRCSPRSGDLSVYWYQQSLDQGLQFLIQYYNGEERAKGNILERFSAQQFPDLHSELNLSSLELGDSALYFCASSATGRTEAFFGQGTRLTVV.

A few counts support this clone. The rearrangement links TRBV19 to TRBJ2-1, with 11 bases identical to TRBD2. The CDR3 is 13 residues long. Germline V lookup: CDR1 LNHDA, CDR2 SQIVND (reference sequence). With V trimmed by 8 bases and J by 6 bases, 3 bases remained unmatched. For the CDR3, the DNA is TGTGCCAGTGGGACTAGCGGATTCAATGAGCAGTTCTTC. Protein product: CASGTSGFNEQFF.

This clone was picked up one time. The V and J genes are TRBV7-3 and TRBJ2-1; 10 nucleotides match TRBD2. After removal of 4 bases from V and 5 bases from J, the junction contained 8 bases not matched to a gene. The CDR3 runs to 16 residues. Germline V gene lookup returns CDR1 SGHTA and CDR2 FQGTGA. The CDR3 DNA reads as TGTGCCAGCAGCTCCGTAGCGGGAGGTATCCACAATGAGCAGTTCTTC. Translated, it gives CASSSVAGGIHNEQFF.

The chain uses TRBV9 and TRBJ2-3, with 12 bases fitting TRBD2. The CDR3 is 18 amino acids. Unmatched junction bases numbered 7, after V lost 0 bases and J lost 2 bases. Germline V gene sequence: CDR1 SGDLS, CDR2 YYNGEE. Here the CDR3 reads CASSVESSSGGDTDTQYF. Here the CDR3 DNA reads TGTGCCAGCAGCGTAGAGTCTTCTAGCGGGGGGGACACAGATACGCAGTATTTT.

This rearrangement joins TRBV19 to TRBJ2-3, with 7 positions matching TRBD1. In germline, CDR1 is LNHDA, CDR2 SQIVND (reference sequence). This CDR3 spans 13 amino acids. As DNA, the CDR3 is TGTGGAACAGGGGACACTAGCACAGATACGCAGTATTTT. As protein: CGTGDTSTDTQYF.

The chain is built from TRBV18 and TRBJ2-5, with TRBD2 as a possible D gene (7 bases). Germline loops: CDR1 KGHSH, CDR2 LQKENI. Trimming removed 2 bases from V and 1 base from J, with 11 bases in between. CDR3 size: 15 residues. Written as DNA, the CDR3 is TGTGCCAGCTCACCAGAAGGGGGGGGCCAAGAGACCCAGTACTTC. Residues: CASSPEGGGQETQYF.

The chain combines TRBV6-5 with TRBJ1-1; TRBD1 matches 7 bases. CDR1 and CDR2 from the germline V gene are MNHEY and SVGAGI. This CDR3 has 14 residues. With V trimmed by 6 bases and J by 2 bases, 6 bases remained unmatched. The CDR3 region has the DNA TGTGCCAGCAGAGGGGGACAGTATAACACTGAAGCTTTCTTT. As protein: CASRGGQYNTEAFF.

V and J are TRBV25-1 and TRBJ1-1; tentatively, D is TRBD1 (6 bases). V was clipped by 1 base and J by 4 bases, with 13 bases between them. The germline V gene encodes CDR1 MGHDK and CDR2 SYGVNS. The length of the CDR3 is 15 residues. The CDR3 reads CASSESNRVRTEAFF. The CDR3 nucleotides are TGTGCCAGCAGTGAATCAAACAGGGTCCGCACTGAAGCTTTCTTT.

As DNA, the CDR3 is TGTGCCAGCAGCTCGGGACAGGGGGCCAGGGAAAAACTGTTTTTT. Translation: CASSSGQGAREKLFF. The V and J genes are TRBV7-9 and TRBJ1-4; 12 nucleotides align to TRBD1. The CDR3 contains 15 residues. With V trimmed by 4 bases and J by 8 bases, 5 bases remained unmatched. CDR1 is SEHNR, CDR2 FQNEAQ, per germline (reference sequence).

This chain links TRBV7-9 with TRBJ1-1; possible D gene TRBD1, 6 bases. V lost 6 bases to trimming and J lost 1 base, with 21 bases between them. Germline assignment: CDR1 SEHNR and CDR2 FQNEAQ (reference sequence). This CDR3 has 17 amino acids. Here the CDR3 reads CASSLLQGNVPNTEAFF. CDR3 DNA sequence: TGTGCCAGCAGTTTGCTACAGGGTAACGTCCCGAACACTGAAGCTTTCTTT.

The gene calls are TRBV12-3 or TRBV12-4 and TRBJ1-1; D gene uncertain. V lost 10 bases to trimming and J lost 1 base, with 13 bases between them. This CDR3 is built from 13 residues. The DNA for the CDR3 is TGTGCCACCTCGGAGCGAGGGAACACTGAAGCTTTCTTT. Translated: CATSERGNTEAFF.

The rearrangement links TRBV5-4 to TRBJ2-3; 10 bases align to TRBD2. CDR3 length equals 16 residues. Germline CDR1 is SGHNT and CDR2 is YYREEE (reference sequence). V was clipped by 0 bases and J by 2 bases; unmatched bases: 3. The CDR3 loop reads CASSLGAGGFTDTQYF. CDR3 sequence (DNA): TGTGCCAGCAGCTTGGGAGCGGGGGGGTTCACAGATACGCAGTATTTT.

This chain links TRBV24-1 with TRBJ1-2, with D unresolved. The CDR3 is made up of 12 amino acids. The V and J ends lost 11 bases and 2 bases respectively, with 11 bases between them. Germline-derived CDR1 and CDR2 are KGHDR and SFDVKD. Here the CDR3 reads CAIGVGNYGYTF. The DNA of the CDR3 is TGTGCCATCGGGGTAGGGAACTATGGCTACACCTTC.

V and J are TRBV19 and TRBJ1-1, with 7 bases matching TRBD1. This CDR3 has 14 amino acids. Germline values: CDR1 LNHDA, CDR2 SQIVND (reference sequence). J gave up 6 bases and V 3 bases, and 7 bases lay outside the gene matches. CDR3: CASSIAQGIAEAFF. The CDR3 nucleotides are TGTGCCAGTAGTATCGCACAGGGGATCGCTGAAGCTTTCTTT.

The chain employs TRBV9 and TRBJ2-5; D remains unclear. The CDR3 consists of 14 residues. The ends were cut back, 0 bases at V and 2 bases at J, with 8 bases in the middle. CDR1 is SGDLS, CDR2 YYNGEE, per germline. The CDR3 spells CASSVGPRQETQYF. The CDR3 DNA is TGTGCCAGCAGCGTAGGACCGAGGCAAGAGACCCAGTACTTC. Full variable domain (missing parts from reference TRBV9 and TRBJ2-5): DSGVTQTPKHLITATGQRVTLRCSPRSGDLSVYWYQQSLDQGLQFLIQYYNGEERAKGNILERFSAQQFPDLHSELNLSSLELGDSALYFCASSVGPRQETQYFGPGTRLLVL.